This T cell receptor beta chain comes out of a study of cytomegalovirus exposure and HLA in healthy donors. A remark on this clone: Antigen: not known.

The method was immunoSEQ multiplex PCR; TCRdb's version includes in-frame clones alone and lacks a portion of them. This table has 50,000 to 65,000 clones, 90% to 96% appearing once. Study-wide findings and caveats: As was reported, the classifier diagnosed cytomegalovirus status with high specificity and sensitivity.

This CDR3 region has 16 residues. Germline V gene sequence: CDR1 SEHNR, CDR2 FQNEAQ (reference sequence). V was pared by 5 bases and J by 4 bases, with 18 bases between. The gene calls are TRBV7-9 and TRBJ2-1; tentatively, D is TRBD2 (6 bases). The TCR comes from a woman aged 18-29 years in good health and CMV-seronegative. Sequencing input: PBMCs. Here the CDR3 DNA reads TGTGCCAGCAGCCAACCCTGGGGGGAGTTTTACAATGAGCAGTTCTTC. As protein: CASSQPWGEFYNEQFF. The full variable domain, in which reference TRBV7-9 and TRBJ2-1 provide the parts outside the CDR3, is DTGVSQNPRHKITKRGQNVTFRCDPISEHNRLYWYRQTLGQGPEFLTYFQNEAQLEKSRLLSDRFSAERPKGSFSTLEIQRTEQGDSAMYLCASSQPWGEFYNEQFFGPGTRLTVL.